Listed below are T cell receptor beta chains from one sample, sequenced in a study of a mutant IDH1 vaccine in newly diagnosed glioma. Clones were read by immunoSEQ multiplex PCR, and TCRdb kept only the in-frame ones, dropping some. In the table there are 30,000 to 40,000 clones, roughly 80% of which are singletons. These TCRs are of unknown antigen specificity. Sequencing used PBMCs, obtained from a glioma patient whose treatment included an IDH1 peptide vaccine. The receptors stem from a young man with glioma. CDR3s include the opening cysteine and the closing phenylalanine or tryptophan. Fields, in order: V gene, clone size, D gene, J gene, CDR3 DNA, CDR3 protein. A D gene is named only where the DNA matches it firmly. The listing skips clone size in some rows; elsewhere it reads once, few, many or a size class.

TRBV4-1	NA	NA	TRBJ2-5	TGCGCCAGCAGCCCCCGGGCCCCCGGGACCCAGTACTTC	CASSPRAPGTQYF
TRBV5-1	NA	NA	TRBJ2-3	TGCGCCAGCAGCTTGGTCCCAGGGGCTAGCACAGATACGCAGTATTTT	CASSLVPGASTDTQYF
TRBV30	NA	NA	TRBJ2-7	TGTGCCTGGGGCAAATACGAGCAGTACTTC	CAWGKYEQYF
TRBV7-8	NA	NA	TRBJ1-2	TGTGCCAGCAGCTTAGGCGGGGATGGTGGCTACACCTTC	CASSLGGDGGYTF
TRBV5-6	NA	TRBD1	TRBJ2-1	TGTGCCAGCAGCTTGGGCCGGACAGGGGCCTACAATGAGCAGTTCTTC	CASSLGRTGAYNEQFF
TRBV10-3	few	NA	TRBJ2-3	TGTGCCGTACAGGGTCTTAGCACAGATACGCAGTATTTT	CAVQGLSTDTQYF
TRBV29-1	NA	NA	TRBJ2-2	TGCAGCGTTGAACAAGCGGCTAGCCGCACCGGGGAGCTGTTTTTT	CSVEQAASRTGELFF
TRBV6-5	NA	TRBD2	TRBJ2-3	TGTGCCAGCAGTTTCTATGCGGGGGGCCCAGCAGATACGCAGTATTTT	CASSFYAGGPADTQYF
TRBV5-5	few	NA	TRBJ1-4	TGTGCCAGCAGCTTGGGAGGGGAGCGGGAAAAACTGTTTTTT	CASSLGGEREKLFF
TRBV19	NA	NA	TRBJ2-1	TGTGCCAGTAGTCCTGGACAGAAGGGGTACAATGAGCAGTTCTTC	CASSPGQKGYNEQFF
TRBV30	NA	NA	TRBJ2-7	TGTGCCTGGAGTGTAGGGCAGTACGAGCAGTACTTC	CAWSVGQYEQYF
TRBV5-1	once	NA	TRBJ2-3	TGCGCCAGCAGCTTTGCTATCAGCACAGATACGCAGTATTTT	CASSFAISTDTQYF
TRBV28	NA	NA	TRBJ1-2	TGTGCCAGCAGTCACCCTTTTGGGGTTGAAGATGGCTACACCTTC	CASSHPFGVEDGYTF
TRBV5-1	few	NA	TRBJ2-2	TGCGCCAGCAGCTTGAATCCCTCGAACACCGGGGAGCTGTTTTTT	CASSLNPSNTGELFF
TRBV6-1	few	NA	TRBJ2-7	TGTGCCAGCAGTGAACAGGGAGGGGGAGAGCAGTACTTC	CASSEQGGGEQYF
TRBV19	NA	NA	TRBJ2-2	TGTGCCAGTAGTAAACTGGTCGGGGGACCCACCGGGGAGCTGTTTTTT	CASSKLVGGPTGELFF
TRBV28	once	NA	TRBJ2-5	TGTGCCAGCAGTCCAGACTCCTTCCAAGAGACCCAGTACTTC	CASSPDSFQETQYF